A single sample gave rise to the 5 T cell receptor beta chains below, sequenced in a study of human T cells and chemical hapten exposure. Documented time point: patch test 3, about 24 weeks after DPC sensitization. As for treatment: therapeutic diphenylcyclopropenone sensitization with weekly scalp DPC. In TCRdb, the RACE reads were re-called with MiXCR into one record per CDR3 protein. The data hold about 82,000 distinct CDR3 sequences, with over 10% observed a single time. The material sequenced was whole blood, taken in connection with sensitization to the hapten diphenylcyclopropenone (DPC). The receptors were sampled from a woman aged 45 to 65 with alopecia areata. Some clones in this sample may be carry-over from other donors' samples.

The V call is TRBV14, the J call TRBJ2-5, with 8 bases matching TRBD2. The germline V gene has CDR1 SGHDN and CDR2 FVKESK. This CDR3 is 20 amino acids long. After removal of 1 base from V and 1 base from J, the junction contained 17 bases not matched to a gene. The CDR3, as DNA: TGTGCCAGCAGCCAAGCTGAGGTTTGGGGTCTAGCGGGTTTCCAAGAGACCCAGTACTTC. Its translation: CASSQAEVWGLAGFQETQYF. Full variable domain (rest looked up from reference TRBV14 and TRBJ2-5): EAGVTQFPSHSVIEKGQTVTLRCDPISGHDNLYWYRRVMGKEIKFLLHFVKESKQDESGMPNNRFLAERTGGTYSTLKVQPAELEDSGVYFCASSQAEVWGLAGFQETQYFGPGTRLLVL.

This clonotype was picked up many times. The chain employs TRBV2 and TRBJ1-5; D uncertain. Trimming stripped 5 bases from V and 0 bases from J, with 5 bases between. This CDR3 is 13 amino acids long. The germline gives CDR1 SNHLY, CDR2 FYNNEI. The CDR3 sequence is CASSQYSNQPQHF. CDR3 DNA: TGTGCCAGCAGTCAATATAGCAATCAGCCCCAGCATTTT.

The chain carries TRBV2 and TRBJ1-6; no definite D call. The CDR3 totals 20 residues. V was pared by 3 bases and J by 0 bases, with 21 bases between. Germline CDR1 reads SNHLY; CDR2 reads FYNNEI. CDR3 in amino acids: CASSETPAGLLSSYNSPLHF. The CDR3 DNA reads TGTGCCAGCAGTGAGACTCCGGCAGGACTACTTAGCTCCTATAATTCACCCCTCCACTTT.

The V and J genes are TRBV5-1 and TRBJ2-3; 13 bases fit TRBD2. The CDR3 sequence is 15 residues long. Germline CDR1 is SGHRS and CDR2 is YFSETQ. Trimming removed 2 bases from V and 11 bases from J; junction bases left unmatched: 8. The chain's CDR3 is CASSLTGTSGIEQYF. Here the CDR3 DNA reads TGCGCCAGCAGCTTAACCGGGACTAGCGGGATTGAGCAGTATTTT.

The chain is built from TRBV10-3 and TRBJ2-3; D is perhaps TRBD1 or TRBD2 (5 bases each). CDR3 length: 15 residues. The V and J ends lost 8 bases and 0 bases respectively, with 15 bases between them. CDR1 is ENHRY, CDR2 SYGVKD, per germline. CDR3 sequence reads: CAILAGTGSTDTQYF. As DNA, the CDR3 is TGTGCCATCTTGGCAGGGACCGGTAGCACAGATACGCAGTATTTT.